Listed here are 22 T cell receptor beta chains from one sample, sequenced in a study of shared clonotypes between healthy human individuals. Some clones are missing from TCRdb's copy, which holds only in-frame ones; the method was immunoSEQ multiplex PCR. The top ten hold around a third of the sample, which has roughly 660,000 clones, roughly 87% seen once. Sequenced: memory CD8+ T cells from PBMCs. Subset denoted: CD45RO+ cells pooled with CCR7-negative TemRA cells. Receptors originate from a man aged 18 to 29 in good health. Some clones in this sample may be carry-over from other donors' samples.

The chain joins TRBV15 to TRBJ2-7, with 7 bases that match TRBD1. J was trimmed by 3 bases and V by 6 bases; bases with no gene match: 8. This CDR3 contains 14 residues. Per the germline V gene, CDR1 is LNHNV and CDR2 is YYDKDF (reference sequence). The CDR3 here is CATRETGNGYEQYF. CDR3 nucleotide sequence: TGTGCCACCAGGGAGACAGGGAATGGCTACGAGCAGTACTTC. Looking up the rest from reference TRBV15 and TRBJ2-7 gives the full variable domain: DAMVIQNPRYQVTQFGKPVTLSCSQTLNHNVMYWYQQKSSQAPKLLFHYYDKDFNNEADTPDNFQSRRPNTSFCFLDIRSPGLGDTAMYLCATRETGNGYEQYFGPGTRLTVT.

The chain is built from TRBV2 and TRBJ1-2, with D hard to call. The germline V and J ends were trimmed by 8 bases and 0 bases, with 19 bases remaining between them. The CDR3 is made up of 16 amino acids. Germline CDR1 SNHLY, CDR2 FYNNEI. The CDR3 region is CASVRRAVRTNYGYTF. The CDR3 DNA follows: TGTGCCAGCGTGAGGAGGGCCGTAAGAACTAACTATGGCTACACCTTC. Full variable domain (rest looked up from reference TRBV2 and TRBJ1-2): EPEVTQTPSHQVTQMGQEVILRCVPISNHLYFYWYRQILGQKVEFLVSFYNNEISEKSEIFDDQFSVERPDGSNFTLKIRSTKLEDSAMYFCASVRRAVRTNYGYTFGSGTRLTVV.

The chain uses TRBV13 and TRBJ2-3; 8 bases are a match to TRBD2. The germline gives CDR1 PRHDT, CDR2 FYEKMQ (reference sequence). There are 16 residues in the CDR3. V shed 5 bases, J shed 6 bases, and the junction held 13 bases outside the gene matches. CDR3 region: CASSGRWRLALDTQYF. In nucleotides, the CDR3 is TGTGCCAGCAGCGGGCGTTGGCGACTAGCGCTGGATACGCAGTATTTT. The whole variable domain, remainder taken from reference TRBV13 and TRBJ2-3, is AAGVIQSPRHLIKEKRETATLKCYPIPRHDTVYWYQQGPGQDPQFLISFYEKMQSDKGSIPDRFSAQQFSDYHSELNMSSLELGDSALYFCASSGRWRLALDTQYFGPGTRLTVL.

This clone was counted a single time. The chain has TRBV28 and TRBJ2-7; possible D gene TRBD2, 6 bases. The CDR3 covers 18 residues. Deletions cut 4 bases from V and 0 bases from J, with 22 bases between. The germline gives CDR1 MDHEN, CDR2 SYDVKM. CDR3 in DNA: TGTGCCAGCAGTTCAGACTTCTTCGGGAGCGAGAGCTCCTACGAGCAGTACTTC. The encoded protein is CASSSDFFGSESSYEQYF.

CDR3 coding DNA: TGTGCCATCAGTGAGTCGAACACCTACGAGCAGTACTTC. This gives the protein CAISESNTYEQYF. The rearrangement joins TRBV10-3 to TRBJ2-7; D remains ambiguous. The germline gives CDR1 ENHRY, CDR2 SYGVKD. Trimming took off 0 bases at V and 2 bases at J, with 5 bases between the two ends. The CDR3 covers 13 residues.

The chain uses TRBV5-4 and TRBJ2-7; D uncertain. Germline-derived CDR1 and CDR2 are SGHNT and YYREEE (reference sequence). CDR3 size: 12 residues. V was trimmed by 0 bases and J by 5 bases, leaving 6 bases between them. The chain's CDR3 is CASSLGEDEQYF. The DNA for the CDR3 is TGTGCCAGCAGCTTGGGCGAGGACGAGCAGTACTTC.

This clone showed up just a few times. The chain employs TRBV27 and TRBJ1-5, with 8 positions matching TRBD1. This CDR3 has 15 residues. Germline values: CDR1 MNHEY, CDR2 SMNVEV (reference sequence). V dropped 5 bases and J dropped 6; count of bases not matched to a gene: 9. The CDR3 here is CASSPRTGSGQPQHF. The CDR3 DNA is TGTGCCAGCAGTCCGAGGACAGGGTCCGGTCAGCCCCAGCATTTT.

The V and J genes are TRBV7-9 and TRBJ2-1, with 8 nucleotides matching TRBD1. Losses at the gene ends were 5 bases for V and 4 bases for J; bases not matched to a gene: 7. This CDR3 has 15 residues. Germline assignment: CDR1 SEHNR and CDR2 FQNEAQ (reference sequence). DNA for the CDR3: TGTGCCAGCAGCCACCGGGACAGGTCTTACAATGAGCAGTTCTTC. Encoded protein: CASSHRDRSYNEQFF.

V gene TRBV27 combines with J gene TRBJ1-1; TRBD1 matches at 8 bases. This CDR3 comprises 14 residues. V gave up 0 bases and J gave up 4 bases; unmatched junction bases: 1. CDR1 and CDR2 (germline): MNHEY, SMNVEV (reference sequence). The CDR3 sequence is CASSLSRGLTEAFF. In DNA, the CDR3 is TGTGCCAGCAGTTTATCCAGGGGGCTCACTGAAGCTTTCTTT.

The J gene is TRBJ2-5, the V gene TRBV27; 12 bases align to TRBD2. This CDR3 region has 14 residues. The V gene end was trimmed by 6 bases and the J gene end by 4 bases; junction bases not matched to a gene: 3. The V gene's germline CDR1 is MNHEY and CDR2 SMNVEV (reference sequence). Here the CDR3 DNA reads TGTGCCAGCAGCCCTAGCGGGGGGGGAGAGACCCAGTACTTC. Protein: CASSPSGGGETQYF.

The chain couples TRBV6-1 to TRBJ1-2; 7 bases are shared with TRBD1. This CDR3 is 13 amino acids long. The J segment lost 2 bases and the V segment lost 9 bases, leaving 6 bases of the junction unmatched. Germline CDR1 and CDR2: MNHNS and SASEGT. Written as DNA, the CDR3 is TGTGCCAGTTCCGACAGGGAGAACTATGGCTACACCTTC. This gives the protein CASSDRENYGYTF.

Details on this clone: The same CDR3 also results from other DNA sequences found in this sample. The chain recombines TRBV7-9 with TRBJ2-6; 8 positions agree with TRBD1. Germline V CDR1 and CDR2: SEHNR, FQNEAQ (reference sequence). V lost 5 bases to trimming and J lost 0 bases; unmatched junction nucleotides: 3. CDR3 length: 16 amino acids. CDR3 residues: CASSPDRGSGANVLTF. CDR3 nucleotide sequence: TGTGCCAGCAGCCCTGACAGGGGCTCTGGGGCCAACGTCCTGACTTTC. Filled out from reference TRBV7-9 and TRBJ2-6, the complete variable domain reads DTGVSQNPRHKITKRGQNVTFRCDPISEHNRLYWYRQTLGQGPEFLTYFQNEAQLEKSRLLSDRFSAERPKGSFSTLEIQRTEQGDSAMYLCASSPDRGSGANVLTFGAGSRLTVL.

The chain is built from TRBV11-2 and TRBJ2-1, with D maybe TRBD2 (5 bases). Germline-derived CDR1 and CDR2 are SGHAT and FQNNGV. Trimming stripped 6 bases from V and 8 bases from J, with 8 bases between. CDR3 length equals 11 residues. CDR3 region: CASSWTHEQFF. In nucleotides, the CDR3 is TGTGCCAGCAGTTGGACTCATGAGCAGTTCTTC.

This rearrangement joins TRBV27 to TRBJ2-7; TRBD2 matches 10 bases. Germline CDR1 MNHEY, CDR2 SMNVEV (reference sequence). V was clipped by 3 bases and J by 4 bases; unmatched bases: 6. The length of the CDR3 is 15 residues. CDR3 nucleotides: TGTGCCAGCAGTTTCCTAGCGGGAGTAGGGTACGAGCAGTACTTC. Its translation is CASSFLAGVGYEQYF.

The chain couples TRBV30 to TRBJ2-1, with TRBD2 as a possible D gene (5 bases). The V end was cut by 1 base, the J end by 2 bases, with 12 bases between. CDR1 is GTSNPN, CDR2 SVGIG, per germline (reference sequence). CDR3 length: 15 residues. The CDR3 sequence is CAWSGGPGAYNEQFF. Written as DNA, the CDR3 is TGTGCCTGGAGTGGCGGTCCCGGGGCCTACAATGAGCAGTTCTTC.

This clone was observed once. The rearrangement uses TRBV9 and TRBJ2-3; 7 nucleotides align to TRBD2. From germline, CDR1 is SGDLS and CDR2 YYNGEE. The CDR3 contains 15 residues. Losses at the gene ends were 0 bases for V and 3 bases for J; bases not matched to a gene: 4. CDR3 amino acids: CASSVVQGGTDTQYF. CDR3 sequence (DNA): TGTGCCAGCAGCGTAGTCCAGGGAGGGACAGATACGCAGTATTTT.

The chain carries TRBV13 and TRBJ2-3; the D gene is possibly TRBD1 (5 bases). V was trimmed by 4 bases and J by 2 bases, leaving 16 bases between them. The CDR3 sequence is 16 residues long. CDR1 and CDR2 from the germline V gene are PRHDT and FYEKMQ (reference sequence). The CDR3 protein is CASSYTGPDLTDTQYF. The CDR3 bases are TGTGCCAGCAGCTATACAGGCCCTGACCTCACAGATACGCAGTATTTT.

J is TRBJ1-5 and V is TRBV4-3; D not certain. Germline V lookup: CDR1 LGHNA, CDR2 YSLEER. Trimming left V 1 base short and J 7 bases short, with 14 bases between. CDR3 length: 15 residues. The CDR3 region is CASSQGPHGKQPQHF. Written as DNA, the CDR3 is TGCGCCAGCAGCCAAGGGCCCCATGGAAAGCAGCCCCAGCATTTT.

The chain combines TRBV2 with TRBJ2-7, with 8 bases matching TRBD1. The germline V gene has CDR1 SNHLY and CDR2 FYNNEI. Trimming at V came to 6 bases and at J to 3 bases, leaving 10 bases not matched to a gene. The CDR3 spans 15 residues. Here the CDR3 DNA reads TGTGCCAGCAGCCAGAGAAGGACAGGGAGCTACGAGCAGTACTTC. This gives the protein CASSQRRTGSYEQYF.

On this clone itself: The junction does not match germline at one end; this may be a read error. This sequence joins TRBV11-2 and TRBJ2-6, with 9 bases that match TRBD1. This CDR3 is 18 amino acids long. The germline V gene encodes CDR1 SGHAT and CDR2 FQNNGV. The CDR3 sequence is CASRLVGTGRSGANVLTF. The CDR3 coding sequence is TGTGCCAGCAGATTAGTAGGGACAGGGAGATCTGGGGCCAACGTCCTGACTTTC.

The V call is TRBV9, the J call TRBJ1-1; D perhaps matches TRBD1 (6 bases). CDR3 length equals 14 residues. The V gene's germline CDR1 is SGDLS and CDR2 YYNGEE. The V end was cut by 3 bases, the J end by 3 bases, with 12 bases between. This CDR3 is CASSALQGHTEAFF. For the CDR3, the DNA is TGTGCCAGCAGCGCCTTGCAGGGGCACACTGAAGCTTTCTTT.

This sequence joins TRBV19 and TRBJ2-1, with D maybe TRBD2 (5 bases). V lost 3 bases and J lost 5, with 11 bases in between. The CDR3 is made up of 14 amino acids. Germline-derived CDR1 and CDR2 are LNHDA and SQIVND (reference sequence). This chain's CDR3 is CASSIGRADNEQFF. CDR3 DNA sequence: TGTGCCAGTAGTATTGGGCGGGCGGACAATGAGCAGTTCTTC.